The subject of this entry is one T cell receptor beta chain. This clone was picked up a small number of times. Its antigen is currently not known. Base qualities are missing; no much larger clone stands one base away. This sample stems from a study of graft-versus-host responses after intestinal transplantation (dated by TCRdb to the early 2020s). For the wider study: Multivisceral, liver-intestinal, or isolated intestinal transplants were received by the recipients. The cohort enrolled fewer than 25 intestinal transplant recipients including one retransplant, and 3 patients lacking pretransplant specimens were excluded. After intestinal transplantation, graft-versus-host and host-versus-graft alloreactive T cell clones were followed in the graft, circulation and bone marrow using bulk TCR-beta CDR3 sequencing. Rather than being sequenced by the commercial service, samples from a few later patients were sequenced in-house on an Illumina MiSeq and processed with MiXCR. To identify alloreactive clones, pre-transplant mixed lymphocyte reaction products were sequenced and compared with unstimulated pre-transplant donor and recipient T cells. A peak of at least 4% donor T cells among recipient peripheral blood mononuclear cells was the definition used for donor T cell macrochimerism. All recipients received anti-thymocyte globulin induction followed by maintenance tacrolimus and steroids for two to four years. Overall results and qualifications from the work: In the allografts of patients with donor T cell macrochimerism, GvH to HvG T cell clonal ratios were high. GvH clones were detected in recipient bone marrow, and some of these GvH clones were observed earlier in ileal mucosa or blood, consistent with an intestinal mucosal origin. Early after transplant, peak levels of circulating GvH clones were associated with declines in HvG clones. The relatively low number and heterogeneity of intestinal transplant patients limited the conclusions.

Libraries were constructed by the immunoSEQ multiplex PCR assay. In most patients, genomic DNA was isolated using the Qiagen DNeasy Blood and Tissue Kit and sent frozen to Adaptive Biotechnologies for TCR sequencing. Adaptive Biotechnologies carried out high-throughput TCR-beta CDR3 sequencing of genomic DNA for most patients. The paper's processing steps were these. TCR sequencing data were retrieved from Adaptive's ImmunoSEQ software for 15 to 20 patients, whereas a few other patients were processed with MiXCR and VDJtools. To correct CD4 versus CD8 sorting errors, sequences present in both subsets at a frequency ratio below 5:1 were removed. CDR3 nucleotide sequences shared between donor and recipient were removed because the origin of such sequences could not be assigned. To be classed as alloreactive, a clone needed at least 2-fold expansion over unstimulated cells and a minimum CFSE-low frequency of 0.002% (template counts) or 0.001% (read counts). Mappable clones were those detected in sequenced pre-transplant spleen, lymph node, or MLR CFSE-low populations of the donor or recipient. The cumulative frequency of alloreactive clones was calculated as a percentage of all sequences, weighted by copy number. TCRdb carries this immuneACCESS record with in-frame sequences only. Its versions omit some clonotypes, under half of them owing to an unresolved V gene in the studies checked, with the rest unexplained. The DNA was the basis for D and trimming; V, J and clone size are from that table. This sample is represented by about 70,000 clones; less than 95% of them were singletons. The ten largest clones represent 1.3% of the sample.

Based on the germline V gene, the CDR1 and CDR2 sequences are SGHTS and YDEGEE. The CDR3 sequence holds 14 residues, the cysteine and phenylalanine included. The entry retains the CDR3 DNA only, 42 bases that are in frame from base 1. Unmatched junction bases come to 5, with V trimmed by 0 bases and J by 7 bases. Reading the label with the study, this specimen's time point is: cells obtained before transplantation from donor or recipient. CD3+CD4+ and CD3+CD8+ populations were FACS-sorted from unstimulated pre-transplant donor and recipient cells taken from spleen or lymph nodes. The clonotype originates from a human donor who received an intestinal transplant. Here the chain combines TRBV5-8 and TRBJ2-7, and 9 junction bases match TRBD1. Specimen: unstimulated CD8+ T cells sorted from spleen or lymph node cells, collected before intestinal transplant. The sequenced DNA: TGTGCCAGCAGCTTGGGACAGGGGGTGATTGAGCAGTACTTC. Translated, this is CASSLGQGVIEQYF.